A selection of T cell receptor beta chains follows, all from one sample in a study of shared clonotypes between healthy human individuals. TCRdb's copy holds only in-frame clones and misses some; the assay was immunoSEQ multiplex PCR. Here the sample spans roughly 1 million clones, around 76% being singletons. Sample: memory CD4+ T cells sorted from blood. These receptors all stem from a young man in good health. The CDR3 runs from the conserved cysteine through the conserved F or W. D genes are given only for firm matches. The size field is filled for only some rows; it gives once, few, many or a size class.

TRBJ2-5 | TRBD2 | . | TRBV28 | CASSFQRGGETQYF | TGTGCCAGCAGTTTTCAGCGGGGAGGAGAGACCCAGTACTTC
TRBJ2-3 | . | . | TRBV18 | CARSDRGDTDTQYF | TGTGCCAGGTCGGATCGTGGCGACACAGATACGCAGTATTTT
TRBJ2-7 | TRBD1 | . | TRBV6-6 | CASSGTGGPYEQYF | TGTGCCAGCAGCGGGACAGGTGGGCCCTACGAGCAGTACTTC
TRBJ2-2 | . | . | TRBV7-9 | CASSPRGQGGTGELFF | TGTGCCAGCAGCCCCCGGGGGCAGGGAGGCACCGGGGAGCTGTTTTTT
TRBJ2-7 | TRBD1 | . | TRBV7-9 | CASRMTGQDYEQYF | TGTGCCAGCAGGATGACAGGACAGGACTACGAGCAGTACTTC
TRBJ1-3 | . | many | TRBV7-8 | CASSLVGRTSGNTIYF | TGTGCCAGCAGCTTAGTGGGACGGACCTCTGGAAACACCATATATTTT
TRBJ2-5 | . | . | TRBV14 | CASSQDLRHEETQYF | TGTGCCAGCAGCCAAGACCTCAGACACGAAGAGACCCAGTACTTC
TRBJ2-1 | TRBD2 | . | TRBV6-6 | CASSYGLAEQFF | TGTGCCAGCAGTTACGGACTAGCGGAGCAGTTCTTC
TRBJ2-5 | . | . | TRBV7-9 | CASSSVSGETQYF | TGTGCCAGCAGTTCTGTTAGCGGAGAGACCCAGTACTTC
TRBJ2-5 | TRBD1 | once | TRBV15 | CATSTRDRALKTQYF | TGTGCCACCAGCACCCGGGACAGGGCCCTAAAGACCCAGTACTTC
TRBJ1-3 | . | many | TRBV2 | CASSQDSSGNTIYF | TGTGCCAGCAGTCAAGACAGCTCTGGAAACACCATATATTTT
TRBJ1-1 | . | . | TRBV5-5 | CASSLGRVNTEAFF | TGTGCCAGCAGCTTGGGACGGGTGAACACTGAAGCTTTCTTT
TRBJ1-5 | . | once | TRBV5-1 | CASSPSGNQPQHF | TGCGCCAGCAGCCCAAGCGGGAATCAGCCCCAGCATTTT
TRBJ2-7 | . | once | TRBV18 | CASSPGAGAYEQYF | TGTGCCAGCTCACCGGGAGCCGGTGCCTACGAGCAGTACTTC
TRBJ1-3 | . | . | TRBV21-1 | CAGQLPSRPINTIYF | TGTGCCGGACAGTTGCCATCCCGTCCGATAAACACCATATATTTT
TRBJ2-1 | TRBD1 | . | TRBV6-5 | CASNPGTGEREQFF | TGTGCCAGCAATCCCGGGACAGGGGAGAGGGAGCAGTTCTTC
TRBJ1-2 | . | few | TRBV2 | CASSESGLPPYTF | TGTGCCAGCAGTGAAAGCGGACTGCCTCCCTACACCTTC
TRBJ2-1 | . | . | TRBV28 | CASSLIAPNEQFF | TGTGCCAGCAGTTTAATAGCGCCCAATGAGCAGTTCTTC
TRBJ2-3 | TRBD2 | . | TRBV9 | CASSGGTSGRKRDTQYF | TGTGCCAGCAGCGGCGGGACTAGCGGGAGGAAGCGTGATACGCAGTATTTT
TRBJ1-5 | . | . | TRBV6-1 | CASNGRESQPQHF | TGTGCCAGCAACGGCAGGGAGAGTCAGCCCCAGCATTTT
TRBJ1-2 | . | . | TRBV7-2 | CASSLGGVAGTMVYGYTF | TGTGCCAGCAGCTTAGGAGGAGTAGCTGGGACGATGGTCTATGGCTACACCTTC
TRBJ1-2 | . | . | TRBV18 | CASSPREGGGYTF | TGTGCCAGCTCCCCTCGTGAGGGAGGTGGCTACACCTTC
TRBJ2-1 | . | . | TRBV10-3 | CAISESGGGADNEQFF | TGTGCCATCAGTGAGTCGGGGGGCGGTGCGGACAATGAGCAGTTCTTC
TRBJ2-5 | . | . | TRBV6-1 | CASSAGQIQETQYF | TGTGCCAGCAGTGCGGGGCAGATTCAAGAGACCCAGTACTTC
TRBJ2-2 | TRBD2 | . | TRBV4-3 | CASSQERIGTSGHTGELFF | TGCGCCAGCAGCCAAGAGCGTATTGGGACTAGCGGACACACCGGGGAGCTGTTTTTT
TRBJ2-1 | . | . | TRBV10-3 | CAIKWETNEQFF | TGTGCCATCAAGTGGGAGACCAATGAGCAGTTCTTC
TRBJ2-5 | TRBD1 | . | TRBV2 | CASSYDRGRFETQYF | TGTGCCAGCAGTTACGACAGGGGGCGCTTCGAGACCCAGTACTTC
TRBJ1-1 | . | . | TRBV5-1 | CASSLGTTWNTEAFF | TGCGCCAGCAGCTTGGGGACGACATGGAACACTGAAGCTTTCTTT
TRBJ1-4 | TRBD1 | . | TRBV10-1 | CASSESTGSIEKLFF | TGCGCCAGCAGTGAGTCGACAGGGTCGATTGAAAAACTGTTTTTT
TRBJ1-5 | TRBD1 | few | TRBV4-2 | CASSRTLGQGDQPQHF | TGTGCCAGCAGCCGGACCTTGGGACAGGGCGATCAGCCCCAGCATTTT
TRBJ1-4 | . | . | TRBV30 | CAWSVQNGEKLFF | TGTGCCTGGAGTGTCCAGAACGGTGAAAAACTGTTTTTT
TRBJ2-2 | . | . | TRBV10-1 | CAAPVAGELFF | TGCGCCGCCCCAGTCGCAGGGGAGCTGTTTTTT
TRBJ2-1 | . | . | TRBV4-3 | CASSQEDGDYNEQFF | TGCGCCAGCAGCCAAGAAGACGGGGATTACAATGAGCAGTTCTTC
TRBJ1-2 | . | few | TRBV18 | CASSPPTGYGYTF | TGTGCCAGCTCACCACCGACAGGCTATGGCTACACCTTC
TRBJ1-6 | TRBD1 | . | TRBV28 | CASSPGGVNNSPLHF | TGTGCCAGCAGTCCAGGGGGAGTAAATAATTCACCCCTCCACTTT
TRBJ2-5 | TRBD2 | once | TRBV7-2 | CASSLGTSGVQETQYF | TGTGCCAGCAGCTTAGGGACTAGCGGGGTACAAGAGACCCAGTACTTC
TRBJ2-7 | TRBD1 | . | TRBV6-1 | CASSEGSFGTGNRYEQYF | TGTGCCAGCAGTGAAGGAAGCTTCGGGACAGGTAACCGCTACGAGCAGTACTTC
TRBJ2-7 | . | few | TRBV7-8 | CASSLAGGPYEQYF | TGTGCCAGCAGCTTAGCGGGAGGACCCTACGAGCAGTACTTC
TRBJ2-5 | . | . | TRBV29-1 | CSVRASKGETQYF | TGCAGCGTTAGGGCCTCCAAGGGAGAGACCCAGTACTTC
TRBJ2-7 | . | . | TRBV19 | CASSIGRDISPEQYF | TGTGCCAGTAGTATAGGCAGGGACATCTCTCCCGAGCAGTACTTC
TRBJ2-7 | . | . | TRBV6-1 | CASSETVVVSGEQYF | TGTGCCAGCAGTGAAACGGTCGTAGTGTCGGGCGAGCAGTACTTC
TRBJ2-1 | . | . | TRBV10-3 | CAISERDLGNEQFF | TGTGCCATCAGTGAGCGGGACTTGGGCAATGAGCAGTTCTTC
TRBJ2-6 | . | . | TRBV4-3 | CASSQDGQAGANVLTF | TGCGCCAGCAGCCAAGACGGACAAGCTGGGGCCAACGTCCTGACTTTC
TRBJ2-4 | TRBD1 | . | TRBV28 | CASSTPTGMADIQYF | TGTGCCAGCAGCACCCCGACAGGGATGGCGGACATTCAGTACTTC
TRBJ2-7 | . | once | TRBV10-1 | CASSDSGAPSVGEQYF | TGCGCCAGCAGTGACTCGGGAGCGCCATCGGTGGGGGAGCAGTACTTC
TRBJ2-7 | . | . | TRBV18 | CASSPGGEPREQYF | TGTGCCAGCTCACCGGGTGGCGAGCCCCGCGAGCAGTACTTC
TRBJ2-1 | . | . | TRBV7-2 | CASGIAVSSYNEQFF | TGTGCCAGCGGAATAGCGGTCAGCTCCTACAATGAGCAGTTCTTC
TRBJ2-7 | TRBD2 | . | TRBV28 | CASSLLASGPHWQYF | TGTGCCAGCAGTTTATTGGCTAGCGGCCCCCATTGGCAGTACTTC
TRBJ2-2 | . | few | TRBV7-9 | CASSSTLRVRSPGELFF | TGTGCCAGCAGCTCTACCCTCCGGGTCCGATCACCCGGGGAGCTGTTTTTT
TRBJ2-7 | . | once | TRBV2 | CASRPQGLSYEQYF | TGTGCCAGCAGGCCCCAGGGTCTCTCCTACGAGCAGTACTTC
TRBJ2-4 | . | . | TRBV5-8 | CASSPPWVRGIQYF | TGTGCCAGCAGCCCCCCCTGGGTCCGAGGCATTCAGTACTTC
TRBJ1-2 | . | . | TRBV6-1 | CASSEGQALYYGYTF | TGTGCCAGCAGTGAAGGACAGGCGCTCTACTATGGCTACACCTTC
TRBJ2-1 | . | . | TRBV19 | CASSEQFGEQFF | TGTGCCAGTAGTGAACAGTTTGGTGAGCAGTTCTTC
TRBJ1-5 | . | . | TRBV19 | CASSRTAVAQPQHF | TGTGCCAGTAGCCGGACAGCGGTGGCGCAGCCCCAGCATTTT
TRBJ2-5 | . | . | TRBV10-2 | CASSEAVQETQYF | TGCGCCAGCAGTGAGGCTGTCCAAGAGACCCAGTACTTC